The clone carrying this TCR beta chain has just one count. Germline CDR1 SGHRS, CDR2 YFSETQ. The CDR3 runs to 17 residues. V was clipped by 0 bases and J by 7 bases; unmatched bases: 10. This specimen comes from a study of cytomegalovirus exposure and HLA in healthy donors. Primers included in the PCR were 60 Vbeta and 13 Jbeta primers. Using immunoSEQ multiplex PCR, the repertoire was profiled, and TCRdb retains in-frame clones only, with some absent. The data contain over 35,000 clones, about 50% of them singletons. This receptor was identified in a human donor in good health. Sequenced material: PBMCs. The chain uses TRBV5-1 and TRBJ2-5; 12 bases align to TRBD2. The CDR3 DNA follows: TGCGCCAGCAGCTTGGCACGACTAGCGGGGGTCAAGGGGACCCAGTACTTC. Protein product: CASSLARLAGVKGTQYF.